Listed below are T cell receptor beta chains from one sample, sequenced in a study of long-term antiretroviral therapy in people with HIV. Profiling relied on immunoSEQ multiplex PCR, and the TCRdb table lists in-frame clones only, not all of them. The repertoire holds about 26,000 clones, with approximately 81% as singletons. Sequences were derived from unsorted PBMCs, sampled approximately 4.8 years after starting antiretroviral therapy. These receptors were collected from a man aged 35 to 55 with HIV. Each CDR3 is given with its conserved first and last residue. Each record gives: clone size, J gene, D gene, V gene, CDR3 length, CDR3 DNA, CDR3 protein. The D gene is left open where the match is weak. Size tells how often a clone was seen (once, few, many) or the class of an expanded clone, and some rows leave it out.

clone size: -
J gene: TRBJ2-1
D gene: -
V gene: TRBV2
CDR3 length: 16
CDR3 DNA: TGTGCCACAACGGGCGGCGGAACGAACTCCTACAATGAGCAGTTCTTC
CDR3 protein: CATTGGGTNSYNEQFF

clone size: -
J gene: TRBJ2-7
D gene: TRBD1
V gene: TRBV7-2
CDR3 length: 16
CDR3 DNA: TGTGCCAGCAGCCCCAACAGGGGGCCATTAACCTACGAGCAGTACTTC
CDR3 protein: CASSPNRGPLTYEQYF

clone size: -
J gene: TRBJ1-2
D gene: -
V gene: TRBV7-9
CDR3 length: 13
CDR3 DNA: TGTGCCAGCAGCTTATTCGAAGAGGGAGGCTACACCTTC
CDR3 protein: CASSLFEEGGYTF

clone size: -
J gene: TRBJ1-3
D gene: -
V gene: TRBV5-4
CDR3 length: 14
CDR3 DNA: TGTGCCAGCAGCTCTGCCAGCTCTGGAAACACCATATATTTT
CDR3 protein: CASSSASSGNTIYF

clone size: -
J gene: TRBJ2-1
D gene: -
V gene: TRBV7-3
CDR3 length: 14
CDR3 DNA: TGTGCCAGCAGCTTAAGATCCGGGAGCGATGAGCAGTTCTTC
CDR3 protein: CASSLRSGSDEQFF

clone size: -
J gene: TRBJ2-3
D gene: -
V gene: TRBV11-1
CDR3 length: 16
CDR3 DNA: TGTGCCAGCAGCTTAGAGGCGGGGGCCCGCACAGATACGCAGTATTTT
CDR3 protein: CASSLEAGARTDTQYF

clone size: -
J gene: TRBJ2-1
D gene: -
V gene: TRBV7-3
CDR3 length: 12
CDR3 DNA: TGTGCCAGCCCGGGACGGGCCAATGAGCAGTTCTTC
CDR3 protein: CASPGRANEQFF

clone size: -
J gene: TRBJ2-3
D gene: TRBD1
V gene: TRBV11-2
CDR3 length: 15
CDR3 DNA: TGTGCCAGCAGCTTAAGGGACAGGCGCACAGATACGCAGTATTTT
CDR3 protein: CASSLRDRRTDTQYF

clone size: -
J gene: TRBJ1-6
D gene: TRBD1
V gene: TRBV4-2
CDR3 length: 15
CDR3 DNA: TGTGCCAGCAGCCAAGAGACAGGGGGATATTCACCCCTCCACTTT
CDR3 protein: CASSQETGGYSPLHF

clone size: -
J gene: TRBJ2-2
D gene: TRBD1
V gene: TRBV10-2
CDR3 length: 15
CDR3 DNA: TGCGCCAGCTTACAGGGGGCCCCGAGCACCGGGGAGCTGTTTTTT
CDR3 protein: CASLQGAPSTGELFF

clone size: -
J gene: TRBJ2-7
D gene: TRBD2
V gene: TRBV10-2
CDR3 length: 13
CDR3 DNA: TGCGCCAGCAGCTCGGGGGGGTCGTACGAGCAGTACTTC
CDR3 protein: CASSSGGSYEQYF

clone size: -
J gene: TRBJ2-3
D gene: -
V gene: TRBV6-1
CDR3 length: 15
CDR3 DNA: TGTGCCAGCAGTGAAGAAAAGGTTGGGGCAAATACGCAGTATTTT
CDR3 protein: CASSEEKVGANTQYF

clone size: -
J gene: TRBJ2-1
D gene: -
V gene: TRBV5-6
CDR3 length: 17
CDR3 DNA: TGTGCCAGCAGTTTCAGGACGGACCCGAGCTCCTACAATGAGCAGTTCTTC
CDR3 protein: CASSFRTDPSSYNEQFF

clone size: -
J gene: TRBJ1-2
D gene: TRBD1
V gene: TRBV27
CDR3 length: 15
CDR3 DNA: TGTGCCAGCAGTCCACACTTTCAAAGGGGGCATGGCTACACCTTC
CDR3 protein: CASSPHFQRGHGYTF

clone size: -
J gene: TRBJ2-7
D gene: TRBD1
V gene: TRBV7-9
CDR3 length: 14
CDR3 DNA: TGTGCCAGCAGCATGGACAGGGTACCCTACGAGCAGTACTTC
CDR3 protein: CASSMDRVPYEQYF

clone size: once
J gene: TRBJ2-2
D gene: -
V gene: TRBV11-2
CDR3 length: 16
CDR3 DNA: TGTGCCAGCAGCTTACTGGACATGGGATATACCGGGGAGCTGTTTTTT
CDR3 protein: CASSLLDMGYTGELFF

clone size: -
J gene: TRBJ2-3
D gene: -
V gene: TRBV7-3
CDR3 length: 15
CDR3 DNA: TGTGCCAGCAGCTTAGCCGGGCCGCCCACAGATACGCAGTATTTT
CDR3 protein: CASSLAGPPTDTQYF

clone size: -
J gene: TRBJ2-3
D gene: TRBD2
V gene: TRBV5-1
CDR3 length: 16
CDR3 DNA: TGCGCCAGCAGCTTGGGCGCTAGCGGGGGGTTAGATACGCAGTATTTT
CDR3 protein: CASSLGASGGLDTQYF

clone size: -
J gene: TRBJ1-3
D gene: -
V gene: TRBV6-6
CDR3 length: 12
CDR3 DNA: TGTGCCAGCAGTTATGGGGTCAACACCATATATTTT
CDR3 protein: CASSYGVNTIYF

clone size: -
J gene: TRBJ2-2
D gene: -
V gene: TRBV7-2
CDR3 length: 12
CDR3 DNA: TGTGCCAGCAGCTTCGAGGTCGGGGAGCTGTTTTTT
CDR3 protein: CASSFEVGELFF

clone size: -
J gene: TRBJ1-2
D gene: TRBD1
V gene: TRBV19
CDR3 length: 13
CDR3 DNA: TGTGCCAGCGGGGGACAGGGGAACTATGGCTACACCTTC
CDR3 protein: CASGGQGNYGYTF

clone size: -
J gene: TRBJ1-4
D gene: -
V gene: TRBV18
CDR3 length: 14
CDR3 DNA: TGTGCCAGCTCACCGGGGGCAACTAATGAAAAACTGTTTTTT
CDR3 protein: CASSPGATNEKLFF

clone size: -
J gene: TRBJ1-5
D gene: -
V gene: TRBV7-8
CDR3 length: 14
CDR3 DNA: TGTGCCAGCAGCTTATTTGCCTTCCCCGTCCCCCAGCATTTT
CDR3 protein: CASSLFAFPVPQHF

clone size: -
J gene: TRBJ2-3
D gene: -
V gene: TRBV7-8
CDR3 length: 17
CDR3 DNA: TGTGCCAGCAGCCTACCCCGACAGGCCCAGGGCACAGATACGCAGTATTTT
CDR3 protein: CASSLPRQAQGTDTQYF

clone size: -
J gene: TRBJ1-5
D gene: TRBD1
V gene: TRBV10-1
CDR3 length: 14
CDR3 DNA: TGCGCCAGCAGTGGGACAGGGGGGGATCAGCCCCAGCATTTT
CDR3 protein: CASSGTGGDQPQHF

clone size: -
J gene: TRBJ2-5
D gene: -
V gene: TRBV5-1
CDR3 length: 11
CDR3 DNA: TGCGCCAGCAGCTTGGAAGAGACCCAGTACTTC
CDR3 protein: CASSLEETQYF

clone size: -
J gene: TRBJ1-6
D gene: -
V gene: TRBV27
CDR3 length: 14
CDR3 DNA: TGTGCCAGCAGTTTAACTACAGGGAATTCACCCCTCCACTTT
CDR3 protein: CASSLTTGNSPLHF

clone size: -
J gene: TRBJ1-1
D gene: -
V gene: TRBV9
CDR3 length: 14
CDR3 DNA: TGTGCCAGCAGCGTGGTACAGGGGAACACTGAAGCTTTCTTT
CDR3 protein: CASSVVQGNTEAFF

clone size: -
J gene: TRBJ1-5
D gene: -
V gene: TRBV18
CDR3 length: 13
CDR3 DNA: TGTGCCAGCTCACCAAGCGGGGTTCAGCCCCAGCATTTT
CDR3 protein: CASSPSGVQPQHF

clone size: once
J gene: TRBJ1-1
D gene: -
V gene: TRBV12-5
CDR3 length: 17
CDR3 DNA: TGTGCTAGTGGCCCCCGACTATGGGGCGTTGTGGACACTGAAGCTTTCTTT
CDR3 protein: CASGPRLWGVVDTEAFF

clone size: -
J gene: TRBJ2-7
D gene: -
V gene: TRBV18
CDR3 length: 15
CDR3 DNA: TGTGCCAGCTCACCATTCGATACAGGGTTGAGCGAGCAGTACTTC
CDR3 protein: CASSPFDTGLSEQYF

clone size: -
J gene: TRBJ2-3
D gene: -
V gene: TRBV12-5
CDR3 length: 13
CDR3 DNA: TGTGCTAGTGGTTTGGCCCTCTCAGATACGCAGTATTTT
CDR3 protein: CASGLALSDTQYF

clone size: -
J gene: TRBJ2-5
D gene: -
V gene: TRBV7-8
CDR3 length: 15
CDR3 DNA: TGTGCCAGCAGCCATAATTGGGGAGCAATGGAGACCCAGTACTTC
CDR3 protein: CASSHNWGAMETQYF

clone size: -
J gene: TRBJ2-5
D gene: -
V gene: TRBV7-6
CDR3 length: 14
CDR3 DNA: TGTGCCAGCAGCTCCCGGACGTACCAAGAGACCCAGTACTTC
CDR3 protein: CASSSRTYQETQYF

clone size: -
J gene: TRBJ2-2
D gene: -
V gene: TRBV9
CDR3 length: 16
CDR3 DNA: TGTGCCAGCAGCGTAGTTCCGGACGGGGGCACCGGGGAGCTGTTTTTT
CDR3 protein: CASSVVPDGGTGELFF

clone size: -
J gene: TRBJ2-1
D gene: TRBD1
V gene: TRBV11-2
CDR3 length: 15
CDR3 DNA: TGTGCCAGCAGCCCCGGACAGGGCTCCTACAATGAGCAGTTCTTC
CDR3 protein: CASSPGQGSYNEQFF

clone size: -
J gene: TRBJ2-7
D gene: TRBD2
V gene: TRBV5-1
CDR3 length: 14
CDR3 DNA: TGCGCCAGCAGCTTTACAGCGGGGCTCTACGAGCAGTACTTC
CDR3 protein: CASSFTAGLYEQYF

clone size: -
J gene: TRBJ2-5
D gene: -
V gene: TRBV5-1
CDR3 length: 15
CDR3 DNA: TGCGCCAGCAGGGGAGGTGGGACCTACCAAGAGACCCAGTACTTC
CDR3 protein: CASRGGGTYQETQYF

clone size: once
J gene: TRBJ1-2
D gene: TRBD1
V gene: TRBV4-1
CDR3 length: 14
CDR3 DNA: TGCGCCAGCAGCATCCAGGGGGCGAACTATGGCTACACCTTC
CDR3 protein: CASSIQGANYGYTF

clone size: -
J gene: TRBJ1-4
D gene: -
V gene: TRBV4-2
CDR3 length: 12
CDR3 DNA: TGTGCCAGCAGCCAGGTCGGTGAAAAACTGTTTTTT
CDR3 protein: CASSQVGEKLFF

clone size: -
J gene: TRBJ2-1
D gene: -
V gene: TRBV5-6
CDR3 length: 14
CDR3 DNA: TGTGCCAGCAGCTTCGGCGGGGCCCGCAATGAGCAGTTCTTC
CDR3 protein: CASSFGGARNEQFF

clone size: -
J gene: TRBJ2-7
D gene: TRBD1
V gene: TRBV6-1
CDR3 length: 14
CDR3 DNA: TGTGCCAGCAGTGGACAGGGTGCCCTAGGTGAGCAGTACTTC
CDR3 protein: CASSGQGALGEQYF

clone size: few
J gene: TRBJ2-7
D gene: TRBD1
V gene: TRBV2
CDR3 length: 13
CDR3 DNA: TGTGCCATCCAACGGGACAGTCGCTACGAGCAGTACTTC
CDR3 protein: CAIQRDSRYEQYF

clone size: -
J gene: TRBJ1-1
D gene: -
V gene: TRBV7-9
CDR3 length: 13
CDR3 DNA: TGTGCCAGCAGCTTAGCGTGTCGGTCTGAAGCTTTCTTT
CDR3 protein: CASSLACRSEAFF

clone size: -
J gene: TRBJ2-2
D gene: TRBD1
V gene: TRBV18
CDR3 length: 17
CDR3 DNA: TGTGCCAGCTCACAACTGCCGGGACAGAATTCGGCCGGGGAGCTGTTTTTT
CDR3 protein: CASSQLPGQNSAGELFF

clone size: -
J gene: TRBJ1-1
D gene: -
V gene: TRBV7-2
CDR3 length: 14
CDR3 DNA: TGTGCCAGCAGCTTAGCGGGGGGTAACACTGAAGCTTTCTTT
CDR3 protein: CASSLAGGNTEAFF

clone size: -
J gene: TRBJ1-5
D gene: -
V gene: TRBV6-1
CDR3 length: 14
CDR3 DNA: TGTGCCAGCGAGTCAGGGGACGGCAATCAGCCCCAGCATTTT
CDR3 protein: CASESGDGNQPQHF

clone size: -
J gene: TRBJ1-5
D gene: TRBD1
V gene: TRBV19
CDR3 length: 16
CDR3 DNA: TGTGCCAGTAGTAAAGGGGACAGGTTCGGTAATCAGCCCCAGCATTTT
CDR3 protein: CASSKGDRFGNQPQHF

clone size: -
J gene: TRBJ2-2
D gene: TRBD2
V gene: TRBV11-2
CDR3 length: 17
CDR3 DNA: TGTGCCAGCAGCTTCAGGACTAGCGGGGCGGGAACCGGGGAGCTGTTTTTT
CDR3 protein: CASSFRTSGAGTGELFF

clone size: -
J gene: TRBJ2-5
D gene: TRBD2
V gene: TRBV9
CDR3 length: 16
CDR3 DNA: TGTGCCAGCAGCGTAGGGACGACTAGCGGGAGAGAGACCCAGTACTTC
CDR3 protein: CASSVGTTSGRETQYF

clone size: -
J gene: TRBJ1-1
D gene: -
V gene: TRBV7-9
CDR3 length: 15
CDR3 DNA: TGTGCCAGCAGCTTAGCAGGTGTTATGAACACTGAAGCTTTCTTT
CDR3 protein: CASSLAGVMNTEAFF

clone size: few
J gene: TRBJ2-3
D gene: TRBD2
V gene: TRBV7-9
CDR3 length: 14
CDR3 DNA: TGTGCCAGCAGCTTCGGACTAGCGGAGCGTACGCAGTATTTT
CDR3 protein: CASSFGLAERTQYF

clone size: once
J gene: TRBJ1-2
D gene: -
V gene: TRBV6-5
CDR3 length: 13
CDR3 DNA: TGTGCCAGCAGTGTCAGGGGCAGCTATGGCTACACCTTC
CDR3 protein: CASSVRGSYGYTF

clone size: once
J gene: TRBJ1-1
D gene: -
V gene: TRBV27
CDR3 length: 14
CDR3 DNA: TGTGCCAGCAGTTTAGGCCCCCGGGACACTGAAGCTTTCTTT
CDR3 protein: CASSLGPRDTEAFF

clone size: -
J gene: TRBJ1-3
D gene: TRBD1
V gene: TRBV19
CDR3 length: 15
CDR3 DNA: TGTGCCAGCCGGGACAGACCTAACTCTGGAAACACCATATATTTT
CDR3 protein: CASRDRPNSGNTIYF

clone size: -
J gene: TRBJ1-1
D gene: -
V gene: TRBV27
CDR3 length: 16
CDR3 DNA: TGTGCCAGCAGTTCTGGCTTGGGGCAGATGAACACTGAAGCTTTCTTT
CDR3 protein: CASSSGLGQMNTEAFF

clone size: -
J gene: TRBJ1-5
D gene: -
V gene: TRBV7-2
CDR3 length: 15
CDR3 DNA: TGTGCCAGCAGCTTACTTCAGGTCGGCGGACAGCCCCAGCATTTT
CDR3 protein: CASSLLQVGGQPQHF

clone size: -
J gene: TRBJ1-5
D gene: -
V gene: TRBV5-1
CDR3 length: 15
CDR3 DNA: TGCGCCAGCAGCTTAGAGGGGTCTAACAATCAGCCCCAGCATTTT
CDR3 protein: CASSLEGSNNQPQHF

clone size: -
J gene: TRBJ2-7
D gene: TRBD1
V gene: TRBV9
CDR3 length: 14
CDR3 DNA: TGTGCCAGCAGCGTAGGCGGCAGGGGGTACGAGCAGTACTTC
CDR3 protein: CASSVGGRGYEQYF